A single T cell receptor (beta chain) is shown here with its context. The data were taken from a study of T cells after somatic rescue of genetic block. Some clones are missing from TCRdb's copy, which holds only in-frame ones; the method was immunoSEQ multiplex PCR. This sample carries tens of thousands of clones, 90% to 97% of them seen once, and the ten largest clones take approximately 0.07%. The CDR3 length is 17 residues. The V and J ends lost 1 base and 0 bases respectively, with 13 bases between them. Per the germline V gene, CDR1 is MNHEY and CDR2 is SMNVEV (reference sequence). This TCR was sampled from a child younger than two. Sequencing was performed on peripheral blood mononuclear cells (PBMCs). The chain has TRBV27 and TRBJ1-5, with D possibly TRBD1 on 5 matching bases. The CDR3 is CASSLWAGTGSNQPQHF. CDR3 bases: TGTGCCAGCAGTTTATGGGCAGGGACTGGTAGCAATCAGCCCCAGCATTTT.